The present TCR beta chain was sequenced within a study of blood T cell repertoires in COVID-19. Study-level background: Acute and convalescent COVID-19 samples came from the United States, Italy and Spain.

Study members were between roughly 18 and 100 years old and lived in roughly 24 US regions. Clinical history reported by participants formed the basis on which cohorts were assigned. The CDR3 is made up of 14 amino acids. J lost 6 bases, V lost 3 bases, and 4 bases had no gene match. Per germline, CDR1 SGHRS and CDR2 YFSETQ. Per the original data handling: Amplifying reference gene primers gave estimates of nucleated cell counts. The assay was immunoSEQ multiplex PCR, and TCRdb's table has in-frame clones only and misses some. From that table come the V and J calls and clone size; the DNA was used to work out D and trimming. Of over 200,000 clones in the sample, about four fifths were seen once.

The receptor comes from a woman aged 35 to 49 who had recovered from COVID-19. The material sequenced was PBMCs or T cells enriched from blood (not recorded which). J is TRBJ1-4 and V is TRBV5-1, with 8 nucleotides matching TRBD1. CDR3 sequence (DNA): TGCGCCAGCAGCTCAGGGGGCTTGGATGAAAAACTGTTTTTT. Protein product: CASSSGGLDEKLFF.